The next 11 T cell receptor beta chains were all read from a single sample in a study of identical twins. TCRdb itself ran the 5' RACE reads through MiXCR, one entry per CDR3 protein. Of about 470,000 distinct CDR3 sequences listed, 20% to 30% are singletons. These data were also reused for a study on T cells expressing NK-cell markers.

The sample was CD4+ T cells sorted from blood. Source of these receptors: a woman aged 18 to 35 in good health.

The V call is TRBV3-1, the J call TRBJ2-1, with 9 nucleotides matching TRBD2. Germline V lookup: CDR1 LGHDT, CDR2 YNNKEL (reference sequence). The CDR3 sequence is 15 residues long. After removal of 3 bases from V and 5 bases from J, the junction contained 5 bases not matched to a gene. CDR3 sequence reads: CASSHRAGGHNEQFF. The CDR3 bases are TGTGCCAGCAGCCACCGAGCGGGGGGCCACAATGAGCAGTTCTTC.

CDR3 in amino acids: CASSVDPDWGEQYF. CDR3 DNA: TGTGCCAGCAGCGTAGACCCAGACTGGGGGGAGCAGTACTTC. The chain links TRBV9 to TRBJ2-7; D assignment may be TRBD1 or TRBD2 (5 bases each). Trimming cost V 0 bases and J 7 bases, with 14 bases left between them. CDR1 and CDR2 (germline): SGDLS, YYNGEE. The length of the CDR3 is 14 residues.

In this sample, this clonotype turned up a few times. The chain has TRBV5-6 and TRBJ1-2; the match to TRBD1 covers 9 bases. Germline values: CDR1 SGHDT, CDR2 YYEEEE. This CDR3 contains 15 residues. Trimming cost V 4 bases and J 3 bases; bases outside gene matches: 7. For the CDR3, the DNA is TGTGCCAGCAGCCCACCCGACAGGGGGTACTATGGCTACACCTTC. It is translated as CASSPPDRGYYGYTF.

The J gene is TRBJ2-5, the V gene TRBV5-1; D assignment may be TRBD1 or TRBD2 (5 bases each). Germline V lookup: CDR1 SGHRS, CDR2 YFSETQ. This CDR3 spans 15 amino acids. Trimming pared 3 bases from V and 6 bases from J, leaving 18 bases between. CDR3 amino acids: CASSSRLGDAKTQYF. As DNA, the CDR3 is TGCGCCAGCAGCTCCCGGCTGGGGGATGCAAAGACCCAGTACTTC.

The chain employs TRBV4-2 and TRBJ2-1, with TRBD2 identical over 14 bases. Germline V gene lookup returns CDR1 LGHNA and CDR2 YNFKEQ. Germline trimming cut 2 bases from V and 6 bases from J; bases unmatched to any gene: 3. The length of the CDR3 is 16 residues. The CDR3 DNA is TGTGCCAGCAGCCAACAGACTAGCGGGGGGGCCAATGAGCAGTTCTTC. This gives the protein CASSQQTSGGANEQFF.

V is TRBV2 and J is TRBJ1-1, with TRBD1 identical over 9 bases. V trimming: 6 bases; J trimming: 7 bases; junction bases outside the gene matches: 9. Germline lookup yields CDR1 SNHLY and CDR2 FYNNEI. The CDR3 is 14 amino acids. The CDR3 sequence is CASRSTGGIGEAFF. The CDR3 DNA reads TGTGCCAGCAGGAGCACAGGGGGCATCGGTGAAGCTTTCTTT.

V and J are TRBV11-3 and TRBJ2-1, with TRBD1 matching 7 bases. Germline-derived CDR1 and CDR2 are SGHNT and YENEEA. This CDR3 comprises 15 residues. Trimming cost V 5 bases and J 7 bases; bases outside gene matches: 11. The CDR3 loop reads CASSHPGGTVNEQFF. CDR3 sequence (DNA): TGTGCCAGCAGCCACCCAGGGGGTACGGTAAATGAGCAGTTCTTC.

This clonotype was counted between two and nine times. The CDR3 DNA reads as TGCAGTGCTAGTCGAAATATGGGCCTCAATGAGCAGTTCTTC. This encodes CSASRNMGLNEQFF. The V call is TRBV20-1, the J call TRBJ2-1; D call uncertain. V was pared by 3 bases and J by 6 bases, with 15 bases between. The CDR3 runs to 14 residues. Germline V gene sequence: CDR1 DFQATT, CDR2 SNEGSKA (reference sequence).

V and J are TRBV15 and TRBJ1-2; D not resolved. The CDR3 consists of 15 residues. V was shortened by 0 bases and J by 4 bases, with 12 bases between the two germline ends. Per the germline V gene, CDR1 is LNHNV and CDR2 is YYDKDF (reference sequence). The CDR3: CATSRDRRDLYGYTF. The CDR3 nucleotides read TGTGCCACCAGCAGAGATCGGAGGGATCTCTATGGCTACACCTTC. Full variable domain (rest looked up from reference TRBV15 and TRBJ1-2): DAMVIQNPRYQVTQFGKPVTLSCSQTLNHNVMYWYQQKSSQAPKLLFHYYDKDFNNEADTPDNFQSRRPNTSFCFLDIRSPGLGDTAMYLCATSRDRRDLYGYTFGSGTRLTVV.

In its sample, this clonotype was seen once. The CDR3: CASSHGTVNSPLHF. In DNA, the CDR3 is TGTGCCAGCAGCCACGGGACAGTAAATTCACCCCTCCACTTT. The chain has TRBV7-9 and TRBJ1-6, with 7 positions matching TRBD1. The CDR3 is 14 amino acids. The germline CDR1 and CDR2 sequences are SEHNR and FQNEAQ (reference sequence). With 5 bases clipped from V and 7 bases from J, the junction kept 5 bases outside the gene matches. The complete variable domain, with remaining parts taken from reference TRBV7-9 and TRBJ1-6, reads DTGVSQNPRHKITKRGQNVTFRCDPISEHNRLYWYRQTLGQGPEFLTYFQNEAQLEKSRLLSDRFSAERPKGSFSTLEIQRTEQGDSAMYLCASSHGTVNSPLHFGNGTRLTVT.

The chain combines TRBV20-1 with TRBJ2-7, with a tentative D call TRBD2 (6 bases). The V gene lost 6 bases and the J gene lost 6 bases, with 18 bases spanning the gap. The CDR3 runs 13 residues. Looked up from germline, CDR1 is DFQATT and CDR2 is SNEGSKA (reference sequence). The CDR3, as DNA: TGCAGTGCCCTTTATGCGAGGGGAGGCGAGCAGTACTTC. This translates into CSALYARGGEQYF.